The rows below give T cell receptor beta chains drawn from one sample of a study of regulatory T cells in long-lasting Graves disease. MiXCR, applied by TCRdb to the multiplex PCR reads, yields one record per CDR3 protein. Counted here are 430,000 or so distinct CDR3 sequences, around 23% occurring once; the ten biggest clones make up 14%. Sequencing was performed on peripheral blood mononuclear cells (PBMCs), taken when the disease was refractory, from a patient treated with antithyroid drugs. These receptors all come from a female donor with Graves disease. CDR3s include the opening cysteine and the closing phenylalanine or tryptophan. The D gene is left open where the match is weak. Not all rows give a size; the values are once, few, many and, for expanded clones, a class.

V gene	D gene	J gene	clone size	CDR3 DNA	CDR3 protein
TRBV12-3/TRBV12-4	TRBD1	TRBJ2-2	many	TGTGCCAGCAGTGCAGGGGGTGGGGAGCTGTTTTTT	CASSAGGGELFF
TRBV5-1	-	TRBJ2-5	-	TGCGCCAGCAGCTTCACGAACCAAGAGACCCAGTACTTC	CASSFTNQETQYF
TRBV3-1	-	TRBJ1-4	many	TGTGCCAGCAGCCAAGATTGGGGAGGAAAACTGTTTTTT	CASSQDWGGKLFF
TRBV12-3/TRBV12-4	-	TRBJ2-1	-	TGTGCCAGCAGTCCCCTGGAGACCTACAATGAGCAGTTCTTC	CASSPLETYNEQFF
TRBV11-2	TRBD2	TRBJ2-7	many	TGTGCCAGCAGCTACCCCGGGGGGAGTATTAGCTACGAGCAGTACTTC	CASSYPGGSISYEQYF
TRBV19	TRBD1	TRBJ1-5	-	TGTGCCAGTAGTCCCCGCCGGACAGGGGCTCAGCCCCAGCATTTT	CASSPRRTGAQPQHF
TRBV12-3/TRBV12-4	-	TRBJ2-2	many	TGTGCCAGCAGTGGGGTAGGACACCGGACTGGCGGAAGCGGGGAGCTGTTTTTT	CASSGVGHRTGGSGELFF
TRBV19	TRBD1	TRBJ1-3	-	TGTGCCAGTAGGCCAAGGACAGGATCTGGAAACACCATATATTTT	CASRPRTGSGNTIYF
TRBV15	-	TRBJ2-7	-	TGTGCCACCAGCAGAGATCTGCTTCTTGGCGAGCAGTACTTC	CATSRDLLLGEQYF
TRBV5-1	-	TRBJ2-7	-	TGCGCCAGCAGCTTGGTCGGCGGGCTCGAGCAGTACTTC	CASSLVGGLEQYF
TRBV28	-	TRBJ1-3	-	TGTGCCAGCAGTTTGGGGGGGATCTACTCTGGAAACACCATATATTTT	CASSLGGIYSGNTIYF
TRBV2	TRBD1	TRBJ1-4	-	TGTGCCAGCAGGGAGACAGGGGCTGAGTCAACTAATGAAAAACTGTTTTTT	CASRETGAESTNEKLFF
TRBV6-2/TRBV6-3	-	TRBJ2-2	-	TGTGCCAGCAGCCGTATGGTAGCGGTGGGCACCGGGGAGCTGTTTTTT	CASSRMVAVGTGELFF
TRBV30	-	TRBJ2-7	few	TGTGCCTGGAGTGTCGGGCCCCAGTCCTACGAGCAGTACTTC	CAWSVGPQSYEQYF
TRBV6-1	-	TRBJ2-1	-	TGTGCCAGCAGTCCACGAATGGTAGCGGACAATGAGCAGTTCTTC	CASSPRMVADNEQFF
TRBV6-2/TRBV6-3	-	TRBJ1-2	many	TGTGCCAGCAGTTTAACAGATGAAATTACTAACTATGGCTACACCTTC	CASSLTDEITNYGYTF
TRBV10-3	-	TRBJ2-5	many	TGTGCCATCTCGTCTGAGCAGGGGGAGACCCAGTACTTC	CAISSEQGETQYF
TRBV9	-	TRBJ2-1	-	TGTGCCAGCAGCGTAGCGGCGTCCTCCTACAATGAGCAGTTCTTC	CASSVAASSYNEQFF
TRBV28	-	TRBJ2-6	many	TGTGCCAGCAGCGATCGGGCTTCGCCAACATCTGGGGCCAACGTCCTGACTTTC	CASSDRASPTSGANVLTF
TRBV6-1	TRBD2	TRBJ2-2	many	TGTGCCAGCAATAAGGCTAGCGGGGACACCGGGGAGCTGTTTTTT	CASNKASGDTGELFF
TRBV12-3/TRBV12-4	-	TRBJ2-2	many	TGTGCCAGCAGTTTTAGGGGGATTAATTTGGCCGGGGAGCTGTTTTTT	CASSFRGINLAGELFF
TRBV6-4	TRBD2	TRBJ2-7	-	TGTGCCAGCAGTCCATCGGGAGGTTCTCCCTACGAGCAGTACTTC	CASSPSGGSPYEQYF
TRBV25-1	TRBD1	TRBJ1-2	-	TGTGCCAGCAGTGAAAGACAGGGATCTAACGGCTATGGCTACACCTTC	CASSERQGSNGYGYTF